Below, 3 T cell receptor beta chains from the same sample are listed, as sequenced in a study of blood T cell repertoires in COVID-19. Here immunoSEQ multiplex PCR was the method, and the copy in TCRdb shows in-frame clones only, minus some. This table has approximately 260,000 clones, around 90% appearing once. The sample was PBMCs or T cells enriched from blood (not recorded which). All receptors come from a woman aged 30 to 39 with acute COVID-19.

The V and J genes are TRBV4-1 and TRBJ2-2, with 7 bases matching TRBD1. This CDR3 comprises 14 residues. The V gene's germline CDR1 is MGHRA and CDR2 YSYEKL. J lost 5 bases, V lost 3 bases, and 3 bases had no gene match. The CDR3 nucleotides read TGCGCCAGCAGCCAGGGACAGACAACCGGGGAGCTGTTTTTT. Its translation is CASSQGQTTGELFF.

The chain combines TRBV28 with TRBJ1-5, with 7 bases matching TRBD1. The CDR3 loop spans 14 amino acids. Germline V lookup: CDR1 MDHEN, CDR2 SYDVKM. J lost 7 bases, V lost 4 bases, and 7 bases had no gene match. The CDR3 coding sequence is TGTGCCAGCAGTTCGAGACAGGGCTGGCAGCCCCAGCATTTT. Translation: CASSSRQGWQPQHF.

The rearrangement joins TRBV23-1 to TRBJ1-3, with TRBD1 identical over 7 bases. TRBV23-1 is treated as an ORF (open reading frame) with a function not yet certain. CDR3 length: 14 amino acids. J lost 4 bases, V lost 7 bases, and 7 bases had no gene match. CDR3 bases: TGCGCCAGCAAGGGGGCAGGTTCGGGAAACACCATATATTTT. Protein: CASKGAGSGNTIYF.